This T cell receptor beta chain is from a study of blood T cell repertoires in COVID-19 (dated by TCRdb to 2020 to 2021). Study-level background: The collaborator samples originated in the United States, Italy and Spain and spanned the acute and convalescent phases of COVID-19. The prospective study material was composed of cDNA or gDNA derived from T cells, B-cell-depleted T cells, or PBMCs. The dataset comprised deeply sampled blood TCRbeta repertoires from subjects exposed to, actively infected with, or recovered from COVID-19. The repertoires were made available in a free public database intended to serve as a resource for research on the immune response to SARS-CoV-2. The samples were drawn from two sources: the first 160 participants of the ongoing ImmuneRACE study, and 950 to 1,500 subjects contributed by 6 global collaborators. Sample metadata almost always included a de-identified subject ID, COVID-19 status, age in years and sex. Where HLA class I and class II types were available, the types were taken from metadata supplied by the sample provider, not from assay-based typing.

Spanning cysteine to phenylalanine, the CDR3 consists of 15 amino acids. The kept DNA is CDR3 alone, 45 bases in frame from the first base. The trim is 3 bases for V and 0 bases for J, with a gap of 9 bases between the germline ends. The germline V gene (reference sequence) supplies CDR1 LNHDA and CDR2 SQIVND. On this clone: It has no known antigen specificity. There are no base qualities to consult, and no much larger clone falls within one base.

Broader findings and caveats from the paper: Clinical and demographic metadata were provided uncurated, with the amount varying by source and participant.

Whole blood was collected in K2EDTA tubes by collaborating institutions according to the institutions' own protocols. For TCRbeta analysis, collaborators shipped samples as frozen whole blood, isolated PBMCs, or DNA extracted from either of those sample types. The immunoSEQ Assay, a bias-controlled multiplex PCR, was used to amplify TCRbeta CDR3 regions from genomic DNA. The published analysis was carried out like this. Within the assay, amplification of reference gene primers was used to estimate how many nucleated cells each sample contained. Sequence reads were collapsed and filtered to measure the absolute abundance of every unique TCRbeta CDR3 rearrangement. For each sample, productive Simpson clonality was calculated as the square root of Simpson's diversity index across productive rearrangements. TCRdb mirrors the immuneACCESS table, restricted to in-frame sequences. Some clones are absent from its copies; in checked studies, under half trace to an unresolved V gene, and the reason for the others is unknown. For V, J and clone size, that table is used; D and trimming come from the DNA. The sample data list approximately 150,000 clones, and 80% to 90% of these were observed just once. Of the sample, roughly 1% falls within the top ten clones.

The sequence joins TRBV19 to TRBJ1-5; the D gene is unclear. Sample: peripheral blood. The source is a man aged 35-49 years with acute or convalescent COVID-19. The CDR3 protein: CASSIDTYSNQPQHF. The sequence in DNA is TGTGCCAGTAGTATCGACACTTATAGCAATCAGCCCCAGCATTTT.